Here is one T cell receptor (beta chain) with its context. The CDR3 is 13 residues long. The V gene's germline CDR1 is LNHDA and CDR2 SQIVND (reference sequence). The ends lost 6 bases at V and 10 bases at J; junction bases unmatched: 6. The data originate from a study of blood T cell repertoires in COVID-19. This table comes from immunoSEQ multiplex PCR, and its TCRdb copy is limited to in-frame clones, with some not included. The sample yields about 24,000 clones, approximately 91% seen once. Sequencing used peripheral blood. The clonotype was recovered from a man in his 70s with COVID-19, enrolled during active disease. This chain connects TRBV19 to TRBJ1-6; 7 bases line up with TRBD1. In nucleotides, the CDR3 is TGTGCCAGTAGCAACACAGGGGAATCACCCCTCCACTTT. This gives the protein CASSNTGESPLHF.